This TCR beta chain emerged from a study of CD8 T cells in ankylosing spondylitis. Findings and caveats of the study: Disease-linked clones were CD8+ and relatively rare in peripheral blood.

TCR beta libraries were made by quantitative 5'-RACE with molecular barcodes. TCRdb re-called the 5' RACE reads with MiXCR, one entry per CDR3 protein. The data contain fewer than 200,000 distinct CDR3 sequences, 15% to 20% of them singletons. The germline CDR1 and CDR2 sequences are SEHNR and FQNEAQ (reference sequence). V shed 1 base, J shed 4 bases, and the junction held 3 bases outside the gene matches. The CDR3 is made up of 14 amino acids. This clonotype was seen at least ten times. As yet, its antigen is unknown. The receptor was derived from a male donor aged 5-29 years with ankylosing spondylitis or in good health (not recorded which). Material: blood, either unsorted or a sorted T cell fraction (not recorded which). The chain employs TRBV7-9 and TRBJ2-5; 7 positions agree with TRBD1. The CDR3 protein is CASSLVGGAETQYF. The CDR3 DNA is TGTGCCAGCAGCTTAGTAGGGGGCGCAGAGACCCAGTACTTC.